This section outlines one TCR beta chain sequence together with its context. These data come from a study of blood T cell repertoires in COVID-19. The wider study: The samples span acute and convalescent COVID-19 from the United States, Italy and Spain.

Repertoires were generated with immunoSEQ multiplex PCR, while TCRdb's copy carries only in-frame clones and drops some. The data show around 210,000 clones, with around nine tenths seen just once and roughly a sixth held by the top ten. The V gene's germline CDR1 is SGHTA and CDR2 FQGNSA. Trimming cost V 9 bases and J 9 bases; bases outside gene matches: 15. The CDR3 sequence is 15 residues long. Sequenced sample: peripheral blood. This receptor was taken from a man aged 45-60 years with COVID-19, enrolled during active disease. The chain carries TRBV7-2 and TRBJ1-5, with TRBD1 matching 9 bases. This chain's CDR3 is CASMSGTGSVGPQHF. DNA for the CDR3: TGTGCCAGTATGTCGGGGACAGGGTCCGTGGGGCCCCAGCATTTT. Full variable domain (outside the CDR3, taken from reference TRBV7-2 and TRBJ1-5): GAGVSQSPSNKVTEKGKDVELRCDPISGHTALYWYRQSLGQGLEFLIYFQGNSAPDKSGLPSDRFSAERTGGSVSTLTIQRTQQEDSAVYLCASMSGTGSVGPQHFGDGTRLSIL.